Listed below are T cell receptor beta chains from one sample, sequenced in a study of blood T cell repertoires in COVID-19. Profiled with immunoSEQ multiplex PCR; TCRdb holds only in-frame clones, not every one. In the table there are hundreds of thousands of clones, about nine tenths of which are singletons. Sample: PBMCs or T cells enriched from blood (not recorded which). The receptors shown here come from a woman aged 50 to 65 who had recovered from COVID-19. Both conserved end residues are part of each CDR3.

j_call: TRBJ1-6; v_call: TRBV30; cdr3_aa: CAWTINSPLHF
j_call: TRBJ1-1; v_call: TRBV6-1; cdr3_aa: CASSEPGQGPPEAFF
j_call: TRBJ1-4; v_call: TRBV11-2; cdr3_aa: CASSGGGYNEKLFF
j_call: TRBJ1-1; v_call: TRBV11-3; cdr3_aa: CASSLAGADTEAFF
j_call: TRBJ2-7; v_call: TRBV5-1; cdr3_aa: CASSTDPGQGTYEQYF
j_call: TRBJ1-5; v_call: TRBV27; cdr3_aa: CASRTSGGYPQHF
j_call: TRBJ2-4; v_call: TRBV6-4; cdr3_aa: CASSATGGGKNIQYF
j_call: TRBJ1-4; v_call: TRBV28; cdr3_aa: CASSESYNEKLFF
j_call: TRBJ1-3; v_call: TRBV11-2; cdr3_aa: CATRERGGNSGNTIYF
j_call: TRBJ1-6; v_call: TRBV9; cdr3_aa: CASSLGTVNSPLHF
j_call: TRBJ1-2; v_call: TRBV3-1/TRBV3-2; cdr3_aa: CASSQVTREGYTF
j_call: TRBJ2-7; v_call: TRBV29-1; cdr3_aa: CSVEDYQGTSGAGEQYF
j_call: TRBJ2-2; v_call: TRBV19; cdr3_aa: CASRSPTVNTGELFF
j_call: TRBJ1-3; v_call: TRBV5-5; cdr3_aa: CASRSGTGGDFSGNTIYF